This T cell receptor (beta chain) came from a study of blood T cell repertoires in COVID-19 (dated by TCRdb to the early 2020s). Background for the entire study: Collaborator samples came from the United States, Italy and Spain and covered acute and convalescent phases of COVID-19. The prospective study material was composed of cDNA or gDNA derived from T cells, B-cell-depleted T cells, or PBMCs. The dataset comprised deeply sampled blood TCRbeta repertoires from subjects exposed to, actively infected with, or recovered from COVID-19. Sample metadata almost always included a de-identified subject ID, COVID-19 status, age in years and sex. Where available, HLA class I and class II types were taken from metadata supplied by the sample provider and were not determined by assay-based typing. The repertoires were released in a freely available public database intended as a resource for research on the immune response to SARS-CoV-2. The samples were drawn from two sources: the first 160 participants of the ongoing ImmuneRACE study, and 950 to 1,500 subjects contributed by 6 global collaborators.

In Seattle, one collaborating source enrolled patients while the infection was active and tracked those patients longitudinally over the course of disease. Each collaborating institution followed its own protocols to collect whole blood in K2EDTA tubes. Collaborator samples were shipped for TCRbeta analysis as frozen whole blood, isolated PBMCs, or DNA extracted from either sample type. What the work shows at the level of the full study, not this receptor alone: The amount of clinical and demographic metadata varied by source and participant and was provided uncurated.

A word on this clone: There is no known antigen for this receptor. Base-call qualities are not available, and no considerably larger clone is one nucleotide away.

The immunoSEQ Assay, a bias-controlled multiplex PCR, was used to amplify TCRbeta CDR3 regions from genomic DNA. The original pipeline was this. Within the assay, amplification of reference gene primers was used to estimate how many nucleated cells each sample contained. To quantify the absolute abundance of each unique TCRbeta CDR3 rearrangement, sequence reads were collapsed and filtered. Productive Simpson clonality was computed per sample as the square root of Simpson's diversity index over productive rearrangements. TCRdb took this table from immuneACCESS and kept in-frame rearrangements with V and J called. Such tables lack part of the clones; where checked against another copy, unresolved V genes explain under half of the gap, and the rest is unexplained. That table supplies the V and J calls and clone size; D and trimming were determined from the DNA. The sample records tens of thousands of clones, about 92% of which are singletons. Together, the top ten hold 0.4% to 0.55% of the sample.

The CDR3 numbers 15 residues from cysteine through phenylalanine. The read is trimmed to its CDR3 DNA, 45 bases read in frame from base 1. The germline V gene yields SNHLY for CDR1 and FYNNEI for CDR2. The junction shows trimming of 6 bases on V and 0 bases on J, plus 12 bases between the germline ends. This TCR came from a man in his forties or fifties with COVID-19, enrolled during active disease. This receptor chain uses TRBV2 and TRBJ1-5; 6 matching bases give a weak D call of TRBD1. The sequencing sample was made of peripheral blood. The nucleotides read TGTGCCAGCAGACGGACAGATTATAGCAATCAGCCCCAGCATTTT. It encodes CASRRTDYSNQPQHF.